This TCR beta chain was retrieved from a study of cytomegalovirus exposure and HLA in healthy donors. Study overall: In an early release, HLA-typed donors contributed tens of millions of unique TCR sequences.

Turning to this clone: Its antigen is currently unknown.

Germline lookup yields CDR1 LGHNA and CDR2 YNFKEQ. The CDR3 has 16 amino acids. The germline V and J ends were trimmed by 1 base and 3 bases, with 13 bases remaining between them. Study results and limitations: Cytomegalovirus-associated status was assigned to some 180 TCR beta chains. Earlier findings revealed that most TCR beta V segments proved productive either about 90% or about 30% of the time.

Primers included in the PCR were 60 Vbeta and 13 Jbeta primers. Original processing notes: Tens of millions of unique TCR beta chains, 10 million to 13 million of them shared, were counted by a later analysis. Clones were read by immunoSEQ multiplex PCR, and TCRdb kept only the in-frame ones, dropping some. V, J and clone size were drawn from that table, and D and trimming were deduced from the DNA. The table gives 30,000 to 45,000 clones; the top ten clones make up approximately 10% of it. The sample consisted of PBMCs. V gene TRBV4-2 combines with J gene TRBJ2-4, with D perhaps matching TRBD2 (6 bases). This receptor was taken from a man aged 40-49 years in good health and CMV-seropositive. CDR3: CASSQVGGMNKNIQYF. The DNA of the CDR3 is TGTGCCAGCAGCCAAGTTGGAGGGATGAACAAAAACATTCAGTACTTC.